The clone carrying this T cell receptor (beta chain) was detected once. The antigen is not known. This same CDR3 is encoded by further DNA sequences in the sample. This sample was taken from a study of shared clonotypes between healthy human individuals. The method was immunoSEQ multiplex PCR; TCRdb's version includes in-frame clones alone and lacks a portion of them. The table records under 850,000 clones, more than 85% of them present only once. This CDR3 is 13 amino acids long. The germline CDR1 and CDR2 sequences are SGHRS and YFSETQ. Trimming stripped 2 bases from V and 3 bases from J, with 9 bases between. Naive CD8 isolation took CD45RO-negative cells positively selected for CCR7 and excluded terminally differentiated effector memory CD45RA+ cells. Notes on the study in general: Around 4.7% of naive CD4 clonotypes were shared across a handful of donors. Measured sharing among donors was expected to vary with sequencing depth.

The clonotype comes from a man aged 30-40 years in good health. The rearrangement joins TRBV5-1 to TRBJ2-7; D ambiguous. Sequences were obtained from naive CD8+ T cells sorted from blood. CDR3 sequence reads: CASSFLSGYEQYF. CDR3 in DNA: TGCGCCAGCAGCTTCCTTTCGGGCTACGAGCAGTACTTC.